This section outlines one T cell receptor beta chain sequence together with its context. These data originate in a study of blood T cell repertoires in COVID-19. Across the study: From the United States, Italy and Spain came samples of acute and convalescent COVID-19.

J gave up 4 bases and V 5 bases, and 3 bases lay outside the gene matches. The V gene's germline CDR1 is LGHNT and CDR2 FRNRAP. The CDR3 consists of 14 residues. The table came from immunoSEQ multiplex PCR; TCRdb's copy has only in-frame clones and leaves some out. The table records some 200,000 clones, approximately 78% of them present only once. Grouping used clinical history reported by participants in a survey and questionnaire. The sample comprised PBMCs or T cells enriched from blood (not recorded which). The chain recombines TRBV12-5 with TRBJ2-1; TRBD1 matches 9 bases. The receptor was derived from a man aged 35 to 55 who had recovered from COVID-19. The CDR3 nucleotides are TGTGCTAGTGGTCCGGGACAGGGATACAATGAGCAGTTCTTC. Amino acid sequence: CASGPGQGYNEQFF.